The rows below give T cell receptor beta chains drawn from one sample of a study of T cell responses to AZD1222 COVID-19 vaccine. Data came from immunoSEQ multiplex PCR; TCRdb stores just in-frame clones and leaves some out. The sample shows 84,000 or so clones, around nine tenths of them seen only once. The material was peripheral blood, obtained on day 0 of MenACWY control vaccination. These receptors were obtained from an adult in good health. The CDR3 runs from the conserved cysteine through the conserved F or W. Each record gives: J gene, V gene, D gene, clone size, CDR3 protein, CDR3 DNA. D genes are given only for firm matches. Expanded clones are given a class, and other clones once, few, many or no size at all.

TRBJ1-5,TRBV19,.,.,CASHRVNQPQHF,TGTGCCAGTCACAGGGTCAATCAGCCCCAGCATTTT
TRBJ2-1,TRBV3-1/TRBV3-2,.,.,CASSPKGRNEQFF,TGTGCCAGCAGCCCCAAGGGGAGGAATGAGCAGTTCTTC
TRBJ2-7,TRBV11-2,.,.,CASSSRLTGYEQYF,TGTGCCAGCAGCTCTAGGCTGACAGGCTACGAGCAGTACTTC
TRBJ1-1,TRBV10-3,.,.,CAITQGSTEAFF,TGTGCCATCACCCAAGGATCCACTGAAGCTTTCTTT
TRBJ2-1,TRBV28,.,.,CASSTAGTRTRNEQFF,TGTGCCAGCAGTACCGCCGGGACAAGGACAAGGAATGAGCAGTTCTTC
TRBJ2-7,TRBV10-3,TRBD2,.,CAIRTSDTVYEQYF,TGTGCCATCAGGACTAGCGACACCGTATACGAGCAGTACTTC
TRBJ2-5,TRBV19,TRBD1,.,CASSSTGVGGQETQYF,TGTGCCAGTAGTAGCACAGGGGTTGGGGGCCAAGAGACCCAGTACTTC
TRBJ1-5,TRBV6-1,TRBD1,.,CASSDEQGLGQPQHF,TGTGCCAGCAGTGATGAACAGGGGTTGGGGCAGCCCCAGCATTTT
TRBJ1-6,TRBV3-1/TRBV3-2,.,.,CASSRLEDSPLHF,TGTGCCAGCAGCCGCCTCGAGGATTCACCCCTCCACTTT
TRBJ1-4,TRBV29-1,.,.,CSVGAADEKLFF,TGCAGCGTTGGCGCGGCGGATGAAAAACTGTTTTTT
TRBJ2-3,TRBV11-2,.,.,CASSPVVKFTDTQYF,TGTGCCAGCAGCCCCGTAGTGAAATTTACAGATACGCAGTATTTT
TRBJ1-1,TRBV4-1,TRBD1,.,CASSRDRGFMNTEAFF,TGCGCCAGCAGCCGTGACAGGGGGTTCATGAACACTGAAGCTTTCTTT
TRBJ1-4,TRBV28,.,.,CASMGGGNEKLFF,TGTGCCAGCATGGGGGGAGGTAATGAAAAACTGTTTTTT
TRBJ1-2,TRBV28,.,.,CASSPAGQPVYGYTF,TGTGCCAGCAGTCCAGCTGGACAGCCGGTCTATGGCTACACCTTC
TRBJ2-7,TRBV5-4,TRBD2,.,CASSPGGGSPYEQYF,TGTGCCAGCAGTCCGGGGGGGGGATCGCCCTACGAGCAGTACTTC
TRBJ2-3,TRBV2,.,.,CASSENSRDTQYF,TGTGCCAGCAGTGAAAACAGCAGAGATACGCAGTATTTT
TRBJ1-6,TRBV15,.,once,CATSRDRDGSPLHF,TGTGCCACCAGCAGAGATCGCGACGGTTCACCCCTCCACTTT
TRBJ2-7,TRBV7-2,.,.,CASSLRRPSYEQYF,TGTGCCAGCAGCCTCAGGAGACCCTCCTACGAGCAGTACTTC
TRBJ1-1,TRBV19,.,.,CASTSPRGARGNTEAFF,TGTGCCAGTACCTCCCCTCGGGGGGCTCGGGGGAACACTGAAGCTTTCTTT
TRBJ1-4,TRBV5-1,.,.,CASSLREATNEKLFF,TGCGCCAGCAGCCTGCGGGAGGCAACTAATGAAAAACTGTTTTTT
TRBJ2-3,TRBV7-8,TRBD2,.,CASSLDFGGGAVETQYF,TGTGCCAGCAGCTTAGACTTTGGCGGGGGGGCCGTTGAGACGCAGTATTTT
TRBJ1-2,TRBV6-2/TRBV6-3,TRBD1,.,CASSPRDRGLYGYTF,TGTGCCAGCAGCCCCCGAGACAGGGGGCTCTATGGCTACACCTTC
TRBJ1-5,TRBV18,TRBD1,once,CASSPGTGGNQPQHF,TGTGCCAGCTCACCTGGGACAGGGGGCAATCAGCCCCAGCATTTT
TRBJ2-7,TRBV19,.,.,CASSGLNYEQYF,TGTGCCAGTAGTGGGTTAAACTACGAGCAGTACTTC